One sample yielded the 19 T cell receptor beta chains listed below, sequenced in a study of blood T cell repertoires in COVID-19. TCRdb's table, derived via immunoSEQ multiplex PCR, lists solely in-frame clones and lacks some. The table includes around 170,000 clones, about four fifths detected once. Sample: PBMCs or T cells enriched from blood (not recorded which). The source is a man aged 50 to 60 who had recovered from COVID-19.

A note on this clone: A read error may produce the germline difference seen at one junction end. The chain links TRBV7-2 to TRBJ2-5; the match to TRBD2 covers 7 bases. The CDR3 covers 14 residues. Germline V lookup: CDR1 SGHTA, CDR2 FQGNSA. The CDR3 sequence is CASSSPRGGETKYF. Here the CDR3 DNA reads TGTGCCAGCAGCTCGCCTAGGGGAGGGGAGACCAAGTACTTC.

The rearrangement uses TRBV19 and TRBJ2-2; possible D gene TRBD1, 6 bases. Germline assignment: CDR1 LNHDA and CDR2 SQIVND (reference sequence). Between the trimmed V and J ends, which lost 7 bases and 1 base, there was a span of 10 bases. CDR3 length: 14 amino acids. Here the CDR3 DNA reads TGTGCCAGTACAGGGGCGCTGAACACCGGGGAGCTGTTTTTT. Translating it yields CASTGALNTGELFF. Drawing the rest from reference TRBV19 and TRBJ2-2, the complete variable domain is DGGITQSPKYLFRKEGQNVTLSCEQNLNHDAMYWYRQDPGQGLRLIYYSQIVNDFQKGDIAEGYSVSREKKESFPLTVTSAQKNPTAFYLCASTGALNTGELFFGEGSRLTVL.

The chain recombines TRBV27 with TRBJ1-4; D is perhaps TRBD1 (6 bases). This CDR3 comprises 15 residues. V was trimmed by 6 bases and J by 7 bases, leaving 18 bases between them. Germline loops: CDR1 MNHEY, CDR2 SMNVEV (reference sequence). CDR3 coding DNA: TGTGCCAGCAGGGGAAGAGAGGGGGACGGTGAAAAACTGTTTTTT. Protein product: CASRGREGDGEKLFF.

The chain combines TRBV9 with TRBJ1-1; D remains unclear. The germline V and J ends were trimmed by 1 base and 5 bases, with 15 bases remaining between them. The CDR3 consists of 15 residues. Germline-derived CDR1 and CDR2 are SGDLS and YYNGEE. The CDR3 DNA is TGTGCCAGCAGCGTAACGACGGTTCGAGGGACTGAAGCTTTCTTT. Translating gives CASSVTTVRGTEAFF.

This rearrangement joins TRBV12-5 to TRBJ1-1, with D unresolved. This CDR3 spans 15 amino acids. V was pared by 6 bases and J by 4 bases, with 18 bases between. CDR1 LGHNT and CDR2 FRNRAP come from the germline V gene. CDR3: CASGPYKASGTEAFF. For the CDR3, the DNA is TGTGCTAGTGGCCCGTATAAGGCCTCGGGCACTGAAGCTTTCTTT.

This rearrangement joins TRBV28 to TRBJ2-4; perhaps TRBD1 as D (6 bases). Germline V gene data show CDR1 as MDHEN and CDR2 as SYDVKM. V lost 6 bases and J 8 bases, leaving 20 bases between the germline ends. The CDR3 spans 15 residues. The CDR3 sequence: CASRPRDTEWDIQYF. The DNA of the CDR3 is TGTGCCAGCAGGCCCCGGGACACCGAGTGGGACATTCAGTACTTC.

This chain uses TRBV4-1 with TRBJ2-1; 8 bases align to TRBD1. This CDR3 has 14 residues. Germline CDR1 and CDR2: MGHRA and YSYEKL. V was pared by 2 bases and J by 6 bases, with 3 bases of the junction left unmatched. The CDR3 sequence is CASSQSGGFNEQFF. The DNA of the CDR3 is TGCGCCAGCAGCCAATCAGGGGGCTTCAATGAGCAGTTCTTC.

The chain couples TRBV7-2 to TRBJ2-3; TRBD2 is a possible D gene (7 bases). The V end lost 2 bases, the J end lost 1 base, and 10 bases lay between the germline ends. There are 15 residues in the CDR3. The germline CDR1 and CDR2 sequences are SGHTA and FQGNSA. This chain's CDR3 is CASSLRGGGTDTQYF. In nucleotides, the CDR3 is TGTGCCAGCAGCTTACGAGGGGGGGGCACAGATACGCAGTATTTT.

CDR3 in amino acids: CASSQDDGGPYEQYF. The CDR3 DNA reads as TGCGCCAGCAGCCAAGATGACGGGGGGCCCTACGAGCAGTACTTC. The chain links TRBV4-3 to TRBJ2-7; TRBD2 is a possible D gene (7 bases). The CDR3 length is 15 residues. Germline lookup yields CDR1 LGHNA and CDR2 YSLEER. The ends were cut back, 0 bases at V and 2 bases at J, with 11 bases in the middle.

The chain combines TRBV9 with TRBJ1-1; 7 bases align to TRBD1. The CDR3 totals 15 residues. With V trimmed by 4 bases and J by 0 bases, 6 bases remained unmatched. The germline V gene has CDR1 SGDLS and CDR2 YYNGEE. CDR3 sequence reads: CASSRTGLMNTEAFF. The DNA for the CDR3 is TGTGCCAGCAGCAGGACAGGCTTGATGAACACTGAAGCTTTCTTT.

V and J are TRBV11-3 and TRBJ2-7, with D tentatively TRBD2 (6 bases). Germline-derived CDR1 and CDR2 are SGHNT and YENEEA. The CDR3 extends over 12 amino acids. V was pared by 5 bases and J by 7 bases, with 12 bases between. CDR3: CASSRLGAEQYF. The CDR3 DNA is TGTGCCAGCAGCCGACTAGGAGCGGAGCAGTACTTC.

This chain links TRBV6-2 or TRBV6-3 with TRBJ2-1, with 9 bases lining up with TRBD2. This CDR3 has 14 amino acids. V gave up 2 bases and J gave up 9 bases; unmatched junction bases: 5. Germline V lookup: CDR1 MNHEY, CDR2 SVGEGT. The CDR3 reads CASSYLSGGGEQFF. The CDR3 nucleotides read TGTGCCAGCAGTTACCTTAGCGGGGGAGGTGAGCAGTTCTTC.

This chain links TRBV2 with TRBJ2-7; D ambiguous. The CDR3 runs to 12 residues. Germline CDR1 SNHLY, CDR2 FYNNEI. Trimming removed 8 bases at V and 6 bases at J, with 14 bases between. Here the CDR3 reads CASRSQTAEQYF. The DNA of the CDR3 is TGTGCCAGCCGATCACAGACCGCCGAGCAGTACTTC.

This chain uses TRBV9 with TRBJ1-3; 8 nucleotides agree with TRBD1. Per germline, CDR1 SGDLS and CDR2 YYNGEE. CDR3 length: 15 residues. Losses at the gene ends were 0 bases for V and 9 bases for J; bases not matched to a gene: 8. This CDR3 reads CASSVATGGFSTIYF. CDR3 nucleotides: TGTGCCAGCAGCGTAGCCACAGGGGGATTTAGCACCATATATTTT.

A single count supports this clone. The chain combines TRBV5-1 with TRBJ2-5; D unclear. The CDR3 is made up of 11 amino acids. Germline assignment: CDR1 SGHRS and CDR2 YFSETQ. V gave up 4 bases and J gave up 4 bases, with 5 bases separating them. Here the CDR3 DNA reads TGCGCCAGCAGCAGCGCAGAGACCCAGTACTTC. Translating gives CASSSAETQYF.

The chain employs TRBV5-1 and TRBJ1-1; TRBD1 is a possible D gene (6 bases). V lost 0 bases to trimming and J lost 0 bases, with 9 bases between them. The V gene's germline CDR1 is SGHRS and CDR2 YFSETQ. This CDR3 contains 15 residues. The CDR3 DNA is TGCGCCAGCAGCTTGGGGTCAGGGGTGAACACTGAAGCTTTCTTT. As protein: CASSLGSGVNTEAFF.

The J gene is TRBJ1-2, the V gene TRBV2, with TRBD1 matching 7 bases. Germline assignment: CDR1 SNHLY and CDR2 FYNNEI. This CDR3 spans 13 amino acids. V lost 6 bases and J lost 4; bases outside the gene matches: 5. The DNA of the CDR3 is TGTGCCAGCAGCCGGGACAGAACCTATGGCTACACCTTC. Translating it yields CASSRDRTYGYTF.

The chain is built from TRBV9 and TRBJ1-1; D is unclear. Germline V gene data show CDR1 as SGDLS and CDR2 as YYNGEE. This CDR3 region has 14 residues. V dropped 0 bases and J dropped 2 bases, with 8 bases sitting between them. DNA for the CDR3: TGTGCCAGCAGCGTAGAGCCGATAAACACTGAAGCTTTCTTT. Protein product: CASSVEPINTEAFF.

This clone came up a few times. The V and J genes are TRBV10-1 and TRBJ2-3; 10 positions match TRBD2. Germline CDR1 and CDR2: WNHNN and SYGVQD (reference sequence). The CDR3 contains 15 residues. V lost 3 bases to trimming and J lost 5 bases; unmatched junction nucleotides: 5. CDR3 residues: CASSDLAGAGDTQYF. CDR3 bases: TGCGCCAGCAGTGATCTAGCGGGGGCCGGAGATACGCAGTATTTT.